Sequencing of this T cell receptor (beta chain) was carried out in a study of shared clonotypes between healthy human individuals. Turning to the study itself: A couple of women and a few men aged 18 to 49 served as donors.

Cells designated naive CD8 were CD45RO-negative and were positively selected for CCR7, with terminally differentiated effector memory CD45RA+ cells excluded. At deep level, the assay was performed. How the authors handled the data: Filtering differed because ImmunoSEQ produced junction-only sequences that carried no quality scores. Profiling relied on immunoSEQ multiplex PCR, and the TCRdb table lists in-frame clones only, not all of them. V and J calls and clone size are given by that table; D and trimming were obtained from the DNA. The repertoire has around 2,000,000 clones, about 95% of them found once; the top ten carry more than 0.95%. About this clone: This CDR3 is also generated by other DNA sequences in the sample.

CDR3 length: 13 amino acids. Germline V lookup: CDR1 ENHRY, CDR2 SYGVKD. The V segment lost 7 bases and the J segment 2 bases; nucleotides outside the gene matches: 1. This receptor was taken from a man younger than 35 in good health. The sequenced sample consisted of naive CD8+ T cells sorted from blood. The chain employs TRBV10-3 and TRBJ2-2, with 7 positions matching TRBD1. The CDR3 nucleotides read TGTGCCATCACAGGGGGAAACACCGGGGAGCTGTTTTTT. The encoded protein is CAITGGNTGELFF.